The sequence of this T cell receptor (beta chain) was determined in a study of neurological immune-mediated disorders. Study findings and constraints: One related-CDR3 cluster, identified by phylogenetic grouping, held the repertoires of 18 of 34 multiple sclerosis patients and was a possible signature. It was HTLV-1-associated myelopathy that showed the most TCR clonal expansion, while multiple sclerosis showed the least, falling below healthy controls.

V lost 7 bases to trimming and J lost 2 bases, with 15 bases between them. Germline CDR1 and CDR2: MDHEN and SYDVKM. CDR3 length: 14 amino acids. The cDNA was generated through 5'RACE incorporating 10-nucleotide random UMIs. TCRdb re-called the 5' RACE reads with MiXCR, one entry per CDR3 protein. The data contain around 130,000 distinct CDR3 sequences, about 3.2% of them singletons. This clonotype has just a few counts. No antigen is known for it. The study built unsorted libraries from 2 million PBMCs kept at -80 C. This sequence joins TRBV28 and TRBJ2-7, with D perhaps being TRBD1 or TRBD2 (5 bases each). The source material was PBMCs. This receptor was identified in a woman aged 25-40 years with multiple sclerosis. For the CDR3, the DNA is TGTGCCAGCATTAAGGGACCCCCTACCTACGAGCAGTACTTC. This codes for CASIKGPPTYEQYF.